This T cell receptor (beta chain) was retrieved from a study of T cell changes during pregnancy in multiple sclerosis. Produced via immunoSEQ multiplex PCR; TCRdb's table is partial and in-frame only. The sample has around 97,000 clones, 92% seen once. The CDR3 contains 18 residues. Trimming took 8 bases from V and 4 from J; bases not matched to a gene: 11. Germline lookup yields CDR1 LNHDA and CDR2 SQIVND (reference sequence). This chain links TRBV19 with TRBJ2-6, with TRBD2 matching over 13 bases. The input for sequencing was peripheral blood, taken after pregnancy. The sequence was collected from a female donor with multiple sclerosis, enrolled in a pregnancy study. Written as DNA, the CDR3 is TGTGCCAGTTTGTCTCCACTAGCGGGGGGGCCAGGGGCCAACGTCCTGACTTTC. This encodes CASLSPLAGGPGANVLTF. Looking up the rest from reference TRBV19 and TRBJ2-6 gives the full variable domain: DGGITQSPKYLFRKEGQNVTLSCEQNLNHDAMYWYRQDPGQGLRLIYYSQIVNDFQKGDIAEGYSVSREKKESFPLTVTSAQKNPTAFYLCASLSPLAGGPGANVLTFGAGSRLTVL.